This T cell receptor beta chain is from a study of OX40 agonist ivuxolimab in advanced cancers. In germline, CDR1 is MNHNY, CDR2 SVGAGI (reference sequence). J gave up 8 bases and V 6 bases, and 13 bases lay outside the gene matches. The CDR3 extends over 16 amino acids. Broader study findings: No determination was made of the antigen specificity of the expanded peripheral T cells.

Sequencing was performed with immunoSEQ multiplex PCR; in TCRdb, only in-frame clones are kept and a portion is missing. Of about 100,000 clones detected, approximately 94% appear once; the ten largest clones hold 2.6%. With regard to this clone: Its antigen is not known.

The TCR was taken from an adult with an advanced solid tumor such as melanoma, head and neck, liver or kidney cancer. The source material was CD4+ or CD8+ T cells sorted from blood, sampled in a trial of the OX40 agonist ivuxolimab. V is TRBV6-6 and J is TRBJ1-4, with TRBD1 matching over 9 bases. In DNA, the CDR3 is TGTGCCAGCAGCCGTCTTGTTTGGGACAGGGAAGAAAAACTGTTTTTT. Translating gives CASSRLVWDREEKLFF.